This T cell receptor beta chain was obtained from a study of cytomegalovirus exposure and HLA in healthy donors. Whole-study context: It was reported in a later analysis that the roughly 120 validation repertoires used the same platform as the roughly 700 first-cohort repertoires.

Overall study findings and caveats: Reports indicated that the classifier achieved high specificity and sensitivity in diagnosing cytomegalovirus status. Some TCR beta chains (about 170 of them) were listed as cytomegalovirus-associated.

The germline gives CDR1 GTSNPN, CDR2 SVGIG (reference sequence). The CDR3 is made up of 14 amino acids. Trimming left V 4 bases short and J 2 bases short, with 12 bases between. Clones were sequenced by immunoSEQ multiplex PCR, and TCRdb holds only the in-frame ones, with some missing. The top ten hold 1.1% of the sample, which has 100,000 to 150,000 clones, about 88% seen once. Comments on this clone: Antigen: not known.

Material for sequencing was PBMCs. The TCR comes from a woman between 18 and 29 years old in good health and CMV-seronegative. This chain uses TRBV30 with TRBJ2-1, with D perhaps matching TRBD1 (5 bases). This chain's CDR3 is CAWNMGQAYNEQFF. The CDR3 DNA sequence: TGTGCCTGGAACATGGGGCAAGCCTACAATGAGCAGTTCTTC.